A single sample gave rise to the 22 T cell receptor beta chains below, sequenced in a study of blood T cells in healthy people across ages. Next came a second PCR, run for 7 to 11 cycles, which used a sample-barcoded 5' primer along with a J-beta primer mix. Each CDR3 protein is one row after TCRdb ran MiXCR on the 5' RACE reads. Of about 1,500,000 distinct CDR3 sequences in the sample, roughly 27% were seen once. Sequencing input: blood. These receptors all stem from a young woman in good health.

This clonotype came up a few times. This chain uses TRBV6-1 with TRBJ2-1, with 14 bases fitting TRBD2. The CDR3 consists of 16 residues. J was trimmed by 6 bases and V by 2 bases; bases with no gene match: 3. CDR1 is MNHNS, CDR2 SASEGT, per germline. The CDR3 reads CASSERTSGGPNEQFF. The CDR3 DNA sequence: TGTGCCAGCAGTGAACGGACTAGCGGGGGGCCCAATGAGCAGTTCTTC.

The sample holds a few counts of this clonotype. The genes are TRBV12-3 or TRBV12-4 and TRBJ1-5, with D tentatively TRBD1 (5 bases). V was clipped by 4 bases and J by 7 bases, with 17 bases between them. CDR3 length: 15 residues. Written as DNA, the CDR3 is TGTGCCAGCAGTTCCAGGACTGGGGGGGAGCAGCCCCAGCATTTT. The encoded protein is CASSSRTGGEQPQHF.

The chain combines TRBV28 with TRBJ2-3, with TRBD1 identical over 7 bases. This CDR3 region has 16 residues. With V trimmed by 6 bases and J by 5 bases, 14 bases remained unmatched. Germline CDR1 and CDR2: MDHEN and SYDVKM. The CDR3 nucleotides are TGTGCCAGCAGCCCCCTGGGTAGTCGACAGGGAGATACGCAGTATTTT. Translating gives CASSPLGSRQGDTQYF.

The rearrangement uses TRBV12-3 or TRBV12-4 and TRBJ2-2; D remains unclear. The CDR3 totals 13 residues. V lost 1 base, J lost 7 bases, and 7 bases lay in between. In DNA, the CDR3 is TGTGCCAGCAGTTTAGGGACCCACGGGGAGCTGTTTTTT. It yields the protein CASSLGTHGELFF.

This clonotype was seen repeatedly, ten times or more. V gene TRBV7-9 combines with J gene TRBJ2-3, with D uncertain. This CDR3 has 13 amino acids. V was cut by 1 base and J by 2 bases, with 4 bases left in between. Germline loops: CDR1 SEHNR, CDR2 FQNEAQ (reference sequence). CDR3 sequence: CASSLGVTDTQYF. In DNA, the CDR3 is TGTGCCAGCAGCTTAGGGGTCACAGATACGCAGTATTTT.

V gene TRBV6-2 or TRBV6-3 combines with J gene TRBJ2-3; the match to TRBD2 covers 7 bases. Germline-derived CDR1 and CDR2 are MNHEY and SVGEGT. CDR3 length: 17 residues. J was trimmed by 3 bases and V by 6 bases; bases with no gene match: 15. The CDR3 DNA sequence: TGTGCCAGCAGGTCCCTTGGGCGGGGGTTCTGGACAGATACGCAGTATTTT. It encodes CASRSLGRGFWTDTQYF.

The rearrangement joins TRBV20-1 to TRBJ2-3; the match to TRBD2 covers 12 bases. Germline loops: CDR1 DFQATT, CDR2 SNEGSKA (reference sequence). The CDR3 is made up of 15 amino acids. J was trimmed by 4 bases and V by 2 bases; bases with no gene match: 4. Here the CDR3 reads CSARLAGGPSDTQYF. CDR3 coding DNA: TGCAGTGCTAGACTAGCGGGGGGGCCGTCAGATACGCAGTATTTT.

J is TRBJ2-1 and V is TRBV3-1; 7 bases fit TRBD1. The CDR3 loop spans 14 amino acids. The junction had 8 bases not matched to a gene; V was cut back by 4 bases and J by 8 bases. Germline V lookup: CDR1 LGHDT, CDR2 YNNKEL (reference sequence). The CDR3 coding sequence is TGTGCCAGCAGCCGTTGGGACAGCCACCATGAGCAGTTCTTC. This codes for CASSRWDSHHEQFF.

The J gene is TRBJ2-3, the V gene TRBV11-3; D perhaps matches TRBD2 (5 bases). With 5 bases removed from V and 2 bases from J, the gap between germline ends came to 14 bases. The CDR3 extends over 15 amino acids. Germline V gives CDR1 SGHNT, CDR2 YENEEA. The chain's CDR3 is CASSRRSGSTDTQYF. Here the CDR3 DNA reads TGTGCCAGCAGCCGTAGGAGCGGCTCCACAGATACGCAGTATTTT.

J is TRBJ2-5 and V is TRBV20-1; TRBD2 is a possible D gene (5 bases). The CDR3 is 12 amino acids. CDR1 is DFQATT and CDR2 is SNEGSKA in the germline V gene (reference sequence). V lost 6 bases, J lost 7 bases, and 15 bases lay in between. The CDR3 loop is CSAQDPGGTQYF. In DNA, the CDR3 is TGCAGTGCCCAGGACCCCGGAGGGACCCAGTACTTC.

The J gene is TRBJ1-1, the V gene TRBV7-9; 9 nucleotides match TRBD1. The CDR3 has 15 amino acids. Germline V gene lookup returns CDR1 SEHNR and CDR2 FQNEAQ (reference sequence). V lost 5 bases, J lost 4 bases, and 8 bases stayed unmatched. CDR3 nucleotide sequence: TGTGCCAGCAGCACTGGACAGGGGCAGGCCACTGAAGCTTTCTTT. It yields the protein CASSTGQGQATEAFF.

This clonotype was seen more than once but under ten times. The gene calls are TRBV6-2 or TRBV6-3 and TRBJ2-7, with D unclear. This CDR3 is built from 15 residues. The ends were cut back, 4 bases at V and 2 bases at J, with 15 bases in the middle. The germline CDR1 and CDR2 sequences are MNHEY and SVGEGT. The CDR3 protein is CASSLFSSSPYEQYF. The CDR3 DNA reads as TGTGCCAGCAGTTTGTTCTCCAGCAGCCCCTACGAGCAGTACTTC.

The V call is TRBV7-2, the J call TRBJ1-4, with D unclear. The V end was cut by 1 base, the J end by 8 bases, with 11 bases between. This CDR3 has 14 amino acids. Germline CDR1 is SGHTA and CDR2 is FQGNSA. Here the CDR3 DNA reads TGTGCCAGCAGCTTAGAGGCAGGATACGAAAAACTGTTTTTT. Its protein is CASSLEAGYEKLFF.

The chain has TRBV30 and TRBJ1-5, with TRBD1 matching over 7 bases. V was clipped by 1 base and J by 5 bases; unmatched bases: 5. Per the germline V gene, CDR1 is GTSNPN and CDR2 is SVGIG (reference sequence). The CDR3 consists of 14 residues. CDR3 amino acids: CAWSGGQSYQPQHF. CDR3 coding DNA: TGTGCCTGGAGTGGGGGACAGTCATATCAGCCCCAGCATTTT. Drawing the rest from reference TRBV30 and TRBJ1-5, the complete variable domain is SQTIHQWPATLVQPVGSPLSLECTVEGTSNPNLYWYRQAAGRGLQLLFYSVGIGQISSEVPQNLSASRPQDRQFILSSKKLLLSDSGFYLCAWSGGQSYQPQHFGDGTRLSIL.

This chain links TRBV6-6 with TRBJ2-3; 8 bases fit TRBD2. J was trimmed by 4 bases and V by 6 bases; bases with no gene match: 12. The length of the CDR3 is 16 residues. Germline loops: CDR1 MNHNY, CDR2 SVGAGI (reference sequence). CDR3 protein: CASRAYGGRSADTQYF. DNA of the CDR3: TGTGCCAGCAGGGCGTACGGCGGGAGGAGCGCAGATACGCAGTATTTT.

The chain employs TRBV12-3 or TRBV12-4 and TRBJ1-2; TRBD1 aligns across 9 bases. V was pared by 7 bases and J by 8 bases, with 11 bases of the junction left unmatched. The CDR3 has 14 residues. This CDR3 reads CASTPYGTGTGYTF. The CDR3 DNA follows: TGTGCCAGCACCCCCTACGGGACAGGGACCGGCTACACCTTC.

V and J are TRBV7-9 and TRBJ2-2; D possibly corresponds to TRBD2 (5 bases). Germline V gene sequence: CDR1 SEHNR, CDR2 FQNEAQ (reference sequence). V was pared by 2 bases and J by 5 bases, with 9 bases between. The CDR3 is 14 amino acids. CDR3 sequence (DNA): TGTGCCAGCAGCTTACACGGCGGGACCGGGGAGCTGTTTTTT. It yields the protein CASSLHGGTGELFF.

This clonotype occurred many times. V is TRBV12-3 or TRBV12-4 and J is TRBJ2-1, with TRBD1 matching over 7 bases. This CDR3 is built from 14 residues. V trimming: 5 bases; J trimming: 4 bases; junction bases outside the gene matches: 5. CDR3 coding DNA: TGTGCCAGCAGTACCCGGGACAGATACAATGAGCAGTTCTTC. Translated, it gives CASSTRDRYNEQFF.

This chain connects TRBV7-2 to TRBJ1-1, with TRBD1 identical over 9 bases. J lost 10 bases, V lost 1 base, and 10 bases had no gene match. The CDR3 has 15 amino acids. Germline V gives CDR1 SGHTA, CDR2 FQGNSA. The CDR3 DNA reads TGTGCCAGCAGCTTAGGGGGACAGGGAGGTTGGGGAGCTTTCTTT. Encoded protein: CASSLGGQGGWGAFF.

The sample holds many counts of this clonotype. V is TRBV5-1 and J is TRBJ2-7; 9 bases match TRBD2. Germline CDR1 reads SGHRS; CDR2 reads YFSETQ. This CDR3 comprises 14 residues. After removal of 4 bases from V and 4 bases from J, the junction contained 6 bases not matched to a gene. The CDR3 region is CASSRGLAAYEQYF. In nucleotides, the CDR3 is TGCGCCAGCAGCAGGGGACTAGCAGCATACGAGCAGTACTTC.

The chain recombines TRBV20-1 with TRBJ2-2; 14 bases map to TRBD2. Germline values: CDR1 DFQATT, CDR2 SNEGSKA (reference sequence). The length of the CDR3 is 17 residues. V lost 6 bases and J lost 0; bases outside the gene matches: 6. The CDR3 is CSATGTSGGPNTGELFF. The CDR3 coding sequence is TGCAGTGCGACCGGGACTAGCGGGGGCCCGAACACCGGGGAGCTGTTTTTT.

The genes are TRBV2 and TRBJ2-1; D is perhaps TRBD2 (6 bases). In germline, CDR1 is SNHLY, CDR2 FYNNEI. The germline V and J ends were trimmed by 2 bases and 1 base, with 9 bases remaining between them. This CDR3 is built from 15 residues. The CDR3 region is CASSELALSYNEQFF. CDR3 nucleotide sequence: TGTGCCAGCAGTGAACTAGCGCTTTCCTACAATGAGCAGTTCTTC.